This TCR beta chain was recovered during a study of blood T cells in healthy people across ages. Per-sample yields of isolated PBMCs were at least 6 million. Using a J-beta primer mix together with a sample-barcoded 5' primer, a second PCR was run for roughly 7 to 11 cycles. Every cDNA molecule carried a tag from a template-switch adaptor bearing 12 random nucleotides. TCRdb itself ran the 5' RACE reads through MiXCR, one entry per CDR3 protein. The data hold hundreds of thousands of distinct CDR3 sequences, with 55% to 70% observed a single time. Trimming shortened V by 6 bases and J by 0 bases, and 14 bases separated the two germline ends. The CDR3 extends over 15 amino acids. CDR1 and CDR2 (germline): SGHTA, FQGNSA. The table lists this clonotype with a few counts.

The receptor was isolated from a man younger than 40 in good health. The chain links TRBV7-2 to TRBJ2-5; no clear D. Sequencing used blood. CDR3 coding DNA: TGTGCCAGCAGTACACCACAAATGAACCAAGAGACCCAGTACTTC. It yields the protein CASSTPQMNQETQYF.